The 14 T cell receptor beta chains listed next were all sequenced from one sample in a study of shared clonotypes between healthy human individuals. Data came from immunoSEQ multiplex PCR; TCRdb stores just in-frame clones and leaves some out. Of about 600,000 clones in the sample, roughly 96% were seen once. Naive CD8 cells were CD45RO-negative, positively selected for CCR7, excluding terminally differentiated effector memory CD45RA+ cells. The sequenced sample consisted of naive CD8+ T cells sorted from blood. Every receptor here comes from a woman under 40 in good health.

The chain is built from TRBV4-1 and TRBJ1-1, with 9 bases lining up with TRBD1. Germline values: CDR1 MGHRA, CDR2 YSYEKL. The CDR3 spans 15 residues. J was trimmed by 2 bases and V by 3 bases; bases with no gene match: 4. The CDR3 protein is CASSHGTGYNTEAFF. The CDR3 DNA reads TGCGCCAGCAGCCACGGGACAGGGTACAACACTGAAGCTTTCTTT.

The CDR3 region is CASSQVRTSGYEQYF. The CDR3 DNA is TGCGCCAGCAGCCAAGTCAGGACTAGCGGTTACGAGCAGTACTTC. The V call is TRBV4-1, the J call TRBJ2-7, with 10 bases matching TRBD2. Unmatched junction bases numbered 4, after V lost 1 base and J lost 4 bases. The CDR3 is 15 residues long. Germline loops: CDR1 MGHRA, CDR2 YSYEKL.

The chain recombines TRBV12-5 with TRBJ2-7, with 8 bases fitting TRBD2. The CDR3 is 13 amino acids. Germline lookup yields CDR1 LGHNT and CDR2 FRNRAP. Trimming took 6 bases from V and 7 from J; bases not matched to a gene: 8. CDR3 protein: CASGAGGSGEQYF. As DNA, the CDR3 is TGTGCTAGTGGGGCGGGGGGATCAGGAGAGCAGTACTTC.

The genes are TRBV30 and TRBJ1-5; TRBD1 might be the D (5 bases). Germline V lookup: CDR1 GTSNPN, CDR2 SVGIG (reference sequence). The CDR3 is 12 amino acids. V shed 1 base and J shed 4 bases, with 5 bases lying between them. The CDR3 loop is CAWSGGNQPQHF. CDR3 nucleotide sequence: TGTGCCTGGAGTGGGGGGAATCAGCCCCAGCATTTT.

This clone occurred a few times. The chain uses TRBV5-1 and TRBJ2-7; tentatively, D is TRBD2 (6 bases). CDR3 length: 14 amino acids. Looked up from germline, CDR1 is SGHRS and CDR2 is YFSETQ. The V and J ends lost 6 bases and 2 bases respectively, with 15 bases between them. CDR3 in DNA: TGCGCCAGCAAGGTCAGAACTAGCACCTACGAGCAGTACTTC. Protein product: CASKVRTSTYEQYF.

The J gene is TRBJ2-3, the V gene TRBV4-2; D remains ambiguous. With 0 bases removed from V and 0 bases from J, the gap between germline ends came to 10 bases. CDR3 size: 16 residues. Per germline, CDR1 LGHNA and CDR2 YNFKEQ. The CDR3 spells CASSQESYRSTDTQYF. CDR3 nucleotides: TGTGCCAGCAGCCAAGAGTCTTATAGGAGCACAGATACGCAGTATTTT.

This chain connects TRBV7-8 to TRBJ2-1, with D possibly TRBD1 on 6 matching bases. Trimming stripped 2 bases from V and 1 base from J, with 9 bases between. The V gene's germline CDR1 is SGHVS and CDR2 FQNEAQ. The CDR3 contains 15 residues. The CDR3 loop reads CASSLRQGSYNEQFF. Written as DNA, the CDR3 is TGTGCCAGCAGCTTAAGGCAGGGGTCCTACAATGAGCAGTTCTTC.

J is TRBJ2-7 and V is TRBV11-2; 8 bases map to TRBD1. Germline V gene sequence: CDR1 SGHAT, CDR2 FQNNGV. Trimming cost V 2 bases and J 4 bases; bases outside gene matches: 16. This CDR3 region has 18 residues. The CDR3 DNA reads TGTGCCAGCAGCTTATCCCTTCAAGGGACAGGAATCAAGTACGAGCAGTACTTC. Its translation is CASSLSLQGTGIKYEQYF.

This chain links TRBV27 with TRBJ2-7; D is perhaps TRBD2 (5 bases). This CDR3 is built from 15 residues. Deletions cut 2 bases from V and 4 bases from J, with 15 bases between. Germline loops: CDR1 MNHEY, CDR2 SMNVEV (reference sequence). The CDR3 is CASSLGGSSTYEQYF. Here the CDR3 DNA reads TGTGCCAGCAGTTTAGGCGGGTCATCGACATACGAGCAGTACTTC.

This clone has only one observation. This chain connects TRBV28 to TRBJ1-1; tentative D call: TRBD1 (6 bases). The germline V and J ends were trimmed by 6 bases and 4 bases, with 15 bases remaining between them. Germline V gives CDR1 MDHEN, CDR2 SYDVKM. This CDR3 region has 14 residues. The CDR3 sequence: CASRVRGEGTEAFF. CDR3 DNA: TGTGCCAGCAGAGTCAGGGGAGAAGGCACTGAAGCTTTCTTT.

This clone was recorded only once. This sequence joins TRBV28 and TRBJ2-5; 8 nucleotides line up with TRBD2. The CDR3 runs to 16 residues. V was clipped by 6 bases and J by 3 bases; unmatched bases: 12. Germline CDR1 is MDHEN and CDR2 is SYDVKM. The chain's CDR3 is CASRSYSGSAEETQYF. DNA for the CDR3: TGTGCCAGCAGATCCTACAGCGGGAGCGCCGAAGAGACCCAGTACTTC.

The gene calls are TRBV19 and TRBJ1-5; 7 bases align to TRBD1. The CDR3 spans 16 residues. Germline CDR1 LNHDA, CDR2 SQIVND (reference sequence). With V trimmed by 3 bases and J by 7 bases, 12 bases remained unmatched. CDR3 bases: TGTGCCAGTAGTATGGACACCGACAGGGTAGAACAGCCCCAGCATTTT. Encoded protein: CASSMDTDRVEQPQHF.

The rearrangement uses TRBV11-2 and TRBJ2-1; maybe TRBD2 (6 bases). CDR1 is SGHAT and CDR2 is FQNNGV in the germline V gene. There are 15 residues in the CDR3. V lost 1 base, J lost 8 bases, and 15 bases lay in between. The CDR3 bases are TGTGCCAGCAGCTTAGGAGGCGGGATTACAGATGAGCAGTTCTTC. Protein sequence: CASSLGGGITDEQFF.

The chain recombines TRBV28 with TRBJ2-7, with D uncertain. The germline gives CDR1 MDHEN, CDR2 SYDVKM. The CDR3 is 12 residues long. Trimming cost V 6 bases and J 3 bases, with 9 bases left between them. The CDR3 here is CASRGPGYEQYF. The CDR3 DNA reads TGTGCCAGCAGAGGACCGGGCTACGAGCAGTACTTC.